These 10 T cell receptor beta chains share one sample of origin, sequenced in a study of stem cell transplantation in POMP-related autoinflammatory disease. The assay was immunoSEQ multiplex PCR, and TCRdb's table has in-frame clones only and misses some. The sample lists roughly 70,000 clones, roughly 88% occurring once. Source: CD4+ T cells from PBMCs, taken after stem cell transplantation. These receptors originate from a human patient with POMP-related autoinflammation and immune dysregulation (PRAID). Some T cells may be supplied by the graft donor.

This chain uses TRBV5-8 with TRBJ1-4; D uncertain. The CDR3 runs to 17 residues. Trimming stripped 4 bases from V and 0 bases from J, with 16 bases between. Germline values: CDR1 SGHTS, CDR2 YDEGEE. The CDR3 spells CASSRGRNPATNEKLFF. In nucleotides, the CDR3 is TGTGCCAGCAGCCGTGGACGGAACCCTGCAACTAATGAAAAACTGTTTTTT.

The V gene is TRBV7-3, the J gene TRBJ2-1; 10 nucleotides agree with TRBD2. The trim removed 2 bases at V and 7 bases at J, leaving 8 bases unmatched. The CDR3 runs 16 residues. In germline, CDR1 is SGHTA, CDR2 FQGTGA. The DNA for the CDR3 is TGTGCCAGCAGCTTAGAGAGCGGGAGGGCCCAAAATGAGCAGTTCTTC. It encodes CASSLESGRAQNEQFF.

As DNA, the CDR3 is TGTGCCAGCAGTTCCGTCGGGAGATCAGATACGCAGTATTTT. It yields the protein CASSSVGRSDTQYF. The chain is built from TRBV27 and TRBJ2-3, with D possibly being TRBD2 (6 bases). The length of the CDR3 is 14 residues. V was shortened by 4 bases and J by 4 bases, with 12 bases between the two germline ends. Germline CDR1 is MNHEY and CDR2 is SMNVEV (reference sequence).

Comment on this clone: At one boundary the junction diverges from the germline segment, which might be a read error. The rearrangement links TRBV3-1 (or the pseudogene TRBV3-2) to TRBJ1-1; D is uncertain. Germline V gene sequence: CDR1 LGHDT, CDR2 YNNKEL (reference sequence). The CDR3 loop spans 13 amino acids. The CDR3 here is CASSQATIAEAFF. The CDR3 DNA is TGTGCCAGCAGCCAGGCGACAATCGCTGAGGCTTTCTTT.

The CDR3 spells CASSPRDGGSPLHF. The CDR3 DNA follows: TGTGCCAGCTCACCCCGGGACGGCGGTTCACCCCTCCACTTT. The chain has TRBV18 and TRBJ1-6; TRBD1 might be the D (5 bases). From germline, CDR1 is KGHSH and CDR2 LQKENI. Trimming took off 3 bases at V and 9 bases at J, with 12 bases between the two ends. The CDR3 length is 14 residues. The variable domain in full, with the rest retrieved from reference TRBV18 and TRBJ1-6, is NAGVMQNPRHLVRRRGQEARLRCSPMKGHSHVYWYRQLPEEGLKFMVYLQKENIIDESGMPKERFSAEFPKEGPSILRIQQVVRGDSAAYFCASSPRDGGSPLHFGNGTRLTVT.

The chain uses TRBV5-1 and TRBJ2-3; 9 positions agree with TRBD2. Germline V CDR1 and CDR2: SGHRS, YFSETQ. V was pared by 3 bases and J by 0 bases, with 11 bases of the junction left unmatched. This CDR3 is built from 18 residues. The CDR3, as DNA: TGCGCCAGCAGCTCCGTTGTGGGGACTAGCCCTAGCACAGATACGCAGTATTTT. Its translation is CASSSVVGTSPSTDTQYF.

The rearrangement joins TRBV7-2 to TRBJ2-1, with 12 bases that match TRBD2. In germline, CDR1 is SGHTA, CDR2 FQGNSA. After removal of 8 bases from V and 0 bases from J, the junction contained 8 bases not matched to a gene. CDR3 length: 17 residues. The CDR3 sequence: CASRSRTSGISYNEQFF. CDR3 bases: TGTGCCAGCCGGTCGAGGACTAGCGGGATCTCCTACAATGAGCAGTTCTTC.

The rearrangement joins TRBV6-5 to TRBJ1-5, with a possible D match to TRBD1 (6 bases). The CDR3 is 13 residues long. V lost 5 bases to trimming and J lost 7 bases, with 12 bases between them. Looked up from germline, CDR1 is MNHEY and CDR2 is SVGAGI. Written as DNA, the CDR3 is TGTGCCAGCAGTACCAGGGGCGGGCAGCCCCAGCATTTT. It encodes CASSTRGGQPQHF.

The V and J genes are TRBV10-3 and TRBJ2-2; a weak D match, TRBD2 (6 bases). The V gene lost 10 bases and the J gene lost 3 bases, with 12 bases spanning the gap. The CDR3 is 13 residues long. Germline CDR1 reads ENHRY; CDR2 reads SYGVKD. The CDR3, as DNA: TGTGCCACCAGACGCGGGGACACCGGGGAGCTGTTTTTT. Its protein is CATRRGDTGELFF.

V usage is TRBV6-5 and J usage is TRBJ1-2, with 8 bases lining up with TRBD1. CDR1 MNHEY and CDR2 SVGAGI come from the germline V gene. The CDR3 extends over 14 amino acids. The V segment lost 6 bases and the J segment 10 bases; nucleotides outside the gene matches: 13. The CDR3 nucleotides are TGTGCCAGCAGGAGCAGGGGGCGTGGGAACGACTACACCTTC. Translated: CASRSRGRGNDYTF.